These 11 T cell receptor beta chains were sequenced from one sample in a study of T-cell memory formation after mild COVID-19 (dated by TCRdb to about 2021). The method behind the library was 5' RACE. Instrument used: Illumina NovaSeq 6000. TCRdb's own reprocessing of the public reads used fastp at Q25 and MiXCR and kept productive beta chains. Each entry is one CDR3 protein sequence, shown with its most common DNA and genes. Across this sample there are approximately 200,000 distinct CDR3 sequences, with approximately 16% seen only once. The ten largest account for more than 2% of the sample. Sequencing was carried out using PBMCs or a T cell subset sorted from them (not recorded which). These receptors originate from an adult woman who had mild COVID-19 (a few samples of this study predate the infection). The sample titles of this study are shuffled in the database, so cell type and time point are left out; the donor was told from shared clones.

V usage is TRBV30 and J usage is TRBJ2-1, with 15 bases matching TRBD2. CDR3 length: 16 amino acids. The V and J ends lost 1 base and 7 bases, in that order; junction bases with no gene match: 5. Germline loops: CDR1 GTSNPN, CDR2 SVGIG (reference sequence). The CDR3 DNA sequence: TGTGCCTGGAGTGACGGACTAGCGGGAGGGCAGAATGAGCAGTTCTTC. Its translation: CAWSDGLAGGQNEQFF.

CDR3 sequence reads: CATSRAPVRDRGNEKLFF. CDR3 nucleotides: TGTGCCACCAGCAGAGCCCCGGTTCGTGACAGGGGTAATGAAAAACTGTTTTTT. The V and J genes are TRBV15 and TRBJ1-4; 8 positions match TRBD1. V dropped 1 base and J dropped 4; count of bases not matched to a gene: 11. This CDR3 region has 18 residues. Germline values: CDR1 LNHNV, CDR2 YYDKDF (reference sequence). Full variable domain (rest looked up from reference TRBV15 and TRBJ1-4): DAMVIQNPRYQVTQFGKPVTLSCSQTLNHNVMYWYQQKSSQAPKLLFHYYDKDFNNEADTPDNFQSRRPNTSFCFLDIRSPGLGDTAMYLCATSRAPVRDRGNEKLFFGSGTQLSVL.

The chain links TRBV20-1 to TRBJ1-4; the D is unclear. CDR1 is DFQATT, CDR2 SNEGSKA, per germline (reference sequence). V was shortened by 5 bases and J by 2 bases, with 3 bases between the two germline ends. CDR3 length: 11 residues. In DNA, the CDR3 is TGCAGTGCTGGGACTAATGAAAAACTGTTTTTT. Protein: CSAGTNEKLFF.

This clonotype was seen a handful of times. The rearrangement links TRBV7-8 to TRBJ2-7, with D perhaps TRBD2 (6 bases). Germline V gene sequence: CDR1 SGHVS, CDR2 FQNEAQ. V lost 6 bases and J lost 6, with 9 bases in between. This CDR3 spans 11 amino acids. CDR3 nucleotides: TGTGCCAGCAGGGAGGGTGGCGAGCAGTACTTC. It yields the protein CASREGGEQYF.

V gene TRBV7-6 combines with J gene TRBJ2-7; D is unresolved. Germline V CDR1 and CDR2: SGHVS, FNYEAQ. CDR3 length: 13 amino acids. V lost 3 bases and J lost 3, with 9 bases in between. The DNA of the CDR3 is TGTGCCAGCAGCTTTGGACCCGACTACGAGCAGTACTTC. Translating it yields CASSFGPDYEQYF. Variable domain in full (rest from reference TRBV7-6 and TRBJ2-7): GAGVSQSPRYKVTKRGQDVALRCDPISGHVSLYWYRQALGQGPEFLTYFNYEAQQDKSGLPNDRFSAERPEGSISTLTIQRTEQRDSAMYRCASSFGPDYEQYFGPGTRLTVT.

The chain links TRBV4-2 to TRBJ1-3, with a possible D match to TRBD1 (5 bases). Trimming left V 0 bases short and J 0 bases short, with 9 bases between. Germline CDR1 is LGHNA and CDR2 is YNFKEQ. The CDR3 is 16 amino acids. CDR3 in DNA: TGTGCCAGCAGCCAAGAGGGGACCTACTCTGGAAACACCATATATTTT. Translating gives CASSQEGTYSGNTIYF.

This clonotype appeared a few times. J is TRBJ2-1 and V is TRBV5-1; 9 nucleotides align to TRBD2. The ends lost 3 bases at V and 7 bases at J; junction bases unmatched: 14. This CDR3 is 17 amino acids long. Per germline, CDR1 SGHRS and CDR2 YFSETQ. The CDR3 DNA reads as TGCGCCAGCAGCTCTTTGACCCGCGGGGGGGCTCGAAATGAGCAGTTCTTC. It yields the protein CASSSLTRGGARNEQFF.

The J gene is TRBJ2-3, the V gene TRBV7-2; D might be TRBD2 (5 bases). The CDR3 loop spans 16 amino acids. The V end was cut by 3 bases, the J end by 0 bases, with 13 bases between. The germline V gene encodes CDR1 SGHTA and CDR2 FQGNSA. The CDR3 nucleotides are TGTGCCAGCAGCTTGAGCGGAGCAGCTAGCACAGATACGCAGTATTTT. It translates to CASSLSGAASTDTQYF.

J is TRBJ2-5 and V is TRBV7-9; D perhaps matches TRBD1 (5 bases). This CDR3 comprises 15 residues. The V and J ends lost 3 bases and 2 bases respectively, with 13 bases between them. Germline V CDR1 and CDR2: SEHNR, FQNEAQ (reference sequence). The CDR3 nucleotides read TGTGCCAGCAGCTTTCCCCAGGGCGGTCAAGAGACCCAGTACTTC. Encoded protein: CASSFPQGGQETQYF.

The table lists this clonotype with a few counts. The V call is TRBV18, the J call TRBJ2-1; 9 nucleotides align to TRBD1. The CDR3 spans 15 residues. The V gene's germline CDR1 is KGHSH and CDR2 LQKENI. The trim removed 3 bases at V and 7 bases at J, leaving 7 bases unmatched. This CDR3 reads CASSPQQGAGNEQFF. In DNA form, the CDR3 reads TGTGCCAGCTCACCGCAACAGGGGGCGGGAAATGAGCAGTTCTTC. Full variable domain (outside the CDR3, taken from reference TRBV18 and TRBJ2-1): NAGVMQNPRHLVRRRGQEARLRCSPMKGHSHVYWYRQLPEEGLKFMVYLQKENIIDESGMPKERFSAEFPKEGPSILRIQQVVRGDSAAYFCASSPQQGAGNEQFFGPGTRLTVL.

The chain recombines TRBV12-3 or TRBV12-4 with TRBJ1-5; a possible D gene is TRBD1 (5 bases). Trimming shortened V by 3 bases and J by 4 bases, and 13 bases separated the two germline ends. This CDR3 region has 15 residues. The DNA of the CDR3 is TGTGCCAGCAGTTTGCAGGGCGAGGGAAATCAGCCCCAGCATTTT. Protein product: CASSLQGEGNQPQHF.